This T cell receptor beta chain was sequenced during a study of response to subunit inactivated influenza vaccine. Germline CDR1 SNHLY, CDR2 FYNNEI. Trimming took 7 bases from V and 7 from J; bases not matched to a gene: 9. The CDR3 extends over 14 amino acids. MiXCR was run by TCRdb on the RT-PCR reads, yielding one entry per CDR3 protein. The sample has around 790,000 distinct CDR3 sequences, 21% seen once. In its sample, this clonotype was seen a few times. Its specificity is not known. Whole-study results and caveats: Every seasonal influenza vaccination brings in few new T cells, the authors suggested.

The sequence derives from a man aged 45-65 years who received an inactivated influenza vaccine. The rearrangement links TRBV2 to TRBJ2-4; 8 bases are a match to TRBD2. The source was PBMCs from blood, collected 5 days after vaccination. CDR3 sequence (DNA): TGTGCCAGCACTGTTGGGACTAGTCCCAACATTCAGTACTTC. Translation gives CASTVGTSPNIQYF.